Below, 10 T cell receptor beta chains from the same sample are listed, as sequenced in a study of T cells after yellow fever vaccination. TCRdb independently ran MiXCR on the 5' RACE reads; one entry per CDR3 protein. The sample carries roughly 170,000 distinct CDR3 sequences, 9.3% recorded once. The input for sequencing was CD8+ T cells sorted from PBMCs, taken 45 days after the yellow fever booster vaccination. These receptors came from a man younger than 30 who received the YFV17D yellow fever vaccine.

This rearrangement joins TRBV9 to TRBJ2-1; 7 bases match TRBD2. The CDR3 sequence is 16 residues long. Germline V gene sequence: CDR1 SGDLS, CDR2 YYNGEE. The V segment lost 0 bases and the J segment 5 bases; nucleotides outside the gene matches: 8. The CDR3 is CASSVEWGGPNNEQFF. The DNA of the CDR3 is TGTGCCAGCAGCGTAGAATGGGGAGGGCCGAACAATGAGCAGTTCTTC.

V and J are TRBV7-6 and TRBJ2-1; 7 bases match TRBD1. Germline CDR1 SGHVS, CDR2 FNYEAQ. The CDR3 runs to 15 residues. Unmatched junction bases numbered 11, after V lost 5 bases and J lost 7 bases. CDR3 sequence reads: CASSPTGVGWNEQFF. DNA of the CDR3: TGTGCCAGCAGCCCAACAGGGGTCGGTTGGAATGAGCAGTTCTTC.

This clonotype was counted only a few times. The chain uses TRBV6-1 and TRBJ1-1; a weak D match, TRBD1 (6 bases). CDR3 length: 13 residues. Deletions cut 7 bases from V and 1 base from J, with 10 bases between. Germline V lookup: CDR1 MNHNS, CDR2 SASEGT. The CDR3 is CASKTGGNTEAFF. Written as DNA, the CDR3 is TGTGCCAGCAAGACAGGTGGGAACACTGAAGCTTTCTTT.

At least ten counts were recorded for this clonotype. The genes are TRBV29-1 and TRBJ2-7, with a tentative D call TRBD2 (5 bases). V lost 0 bases and J 10 bases, leaving 10 bases between the germline ends. Germline loops: CDR1 SQVTM, CDR2 ANQGSEA. This CDR3 is built from 11 residues. The CDR3 DNA follows: TGCAGCGTTGAAGAATCGGGGAATCAGTACTTC. The encoded protein is CSVEESGNQYF.

The sample holds a few counts of this clonotype. The rearrangement joins TRBV7-9 to TRBJ2-1; D ambiguous. V was clipped by 3 bases and J by 8 bases, with 8 bases between them. Germline V gene sequence: CDR1 SEHNR, CDR2 FQNEAQ (reference sequence). This CDR3 is built from 12 residues. This chain's CDR3 is CASSFPTHEQFF. CDR3 nucleotides: TGTGCCAGCAGCTTCCCTACCCATGAGCAGTTCTTC.

Written as DNA, the CDR3 is TGTGCCAGCAGCTCAACGGATGATACGCAGTATTTT. Encoded protein: CASSSTDDTQYF. The genes are TRBV7-2 and TRBJ2-3; the D is unclear. Germline CDR1 is SGHTA and CDR2 is FQGNSA. This CDR3 has 12 amino acids. Trimming pared 4 bases from V and 6 bases from J, leaving 8 bases between.

This chain connects TRBV7-9 to TRBJ1-1; D is uncertain. The CDR3 spans 12 residues. In germline, CDR1 is SEHNR, CDR2 FQNEAQ (reference sequence). V was pared by 6 bases and J by 3 bases, with 8 bases between. The CDR3 loop reads CASRGLDTEAFF. The CDR3 DNA reads as TGTGCCAGCAGGGGTTTGGACACTGAAGCTTTCTTT.

In its sample, this clonotype was seen many times. This chain uses TRBV20-1 with TRBJ2-1; 8 positions agree with TRBD1. V shed 0 bases, J shed 7 bases, and the junction held 8 bases outside the gene matches. The germline CDR1 and CDR2 sequences are DFQATT and SNEGSKA (reference sequence). The CDR3 loop spans 15 amino acids. CDR3 bases: TGCAGTGCTAGAGATAACCAGGGGGCATGGAATGAGCAGTTCTTC. Its translation is CSARDNQGAWNEQFF.

The chain employs TRBV5-1 and TRBJ2-6; a possible D gene is TRBD1 (6 bases). Trimming removed 3 bases from V and 2 bases from J, with 12 bases in between. CDR1 SGHRS and CDR2 YFSETQ come from the germline V gene. This CDR3 region has 16 residues. The CDR3 spells CASSYIQGTGANVLTF. The CDR3 DNA is TGCGCCAGCAGCTATATACAGGGTACTGGGGCCAACGTCCTGACTTTC.

This clonotype was seen a handful of times. The V call is TRBV6-2 or TRBV6-3, the J call TRBJ2-1, with 9 bases that match TRBD2. There are 16 residues in the CDR3. CDR1 and CDR2 (germline): MNHEY, SVGEGT. The ends lost 0 bases at V and 8 bases at J; junction bases unmatched: 8. The CDR3 DNA is TGTGCCAGCAGTTACTCGACTAGCGGATCTGGGTATGAGCAGTTCTTC. Its protein product is CASSYSTSGSGYEQFF.